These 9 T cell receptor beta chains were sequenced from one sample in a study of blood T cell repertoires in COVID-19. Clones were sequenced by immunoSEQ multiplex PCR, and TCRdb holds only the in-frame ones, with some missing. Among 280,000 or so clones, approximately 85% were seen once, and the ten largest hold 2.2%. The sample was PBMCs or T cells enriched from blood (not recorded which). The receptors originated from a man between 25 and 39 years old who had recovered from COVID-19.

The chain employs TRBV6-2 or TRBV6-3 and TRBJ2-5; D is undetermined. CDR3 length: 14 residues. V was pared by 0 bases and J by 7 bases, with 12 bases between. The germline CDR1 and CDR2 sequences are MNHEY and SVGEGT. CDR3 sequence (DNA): TGTGCCAGCAGTTACTCTGCATCCCCGGGGACCCAGTACTTC. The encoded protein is CASSYSASPGTQYF.

CDR3 sequence (DNA): TGTGCCAGCAGTTTACAGGGGGCGCCTGGAAACACCATATATTTT. This codes for CASSLQGAPGNTIYF. This chain joins TRBV6-1 and TRBJ1-3; 9 nucleotides match TRBD1. Germline V gene data show CDR1 as MNHNS and CDR2 as SASEGT. The CDR3 has 15 amino acids. V shed 5 bases and J 2 bases; nucleotides not matched to a gene: 4.

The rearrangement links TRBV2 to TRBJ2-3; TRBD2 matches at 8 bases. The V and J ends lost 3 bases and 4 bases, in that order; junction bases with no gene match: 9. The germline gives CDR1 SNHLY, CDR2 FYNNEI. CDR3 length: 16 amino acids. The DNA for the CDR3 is TGTGCCAGCAGTGATCGAAAGCGGGGGCAATCAGATACGCAGTATTTT. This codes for CASSDRKRGQSDTQYF.

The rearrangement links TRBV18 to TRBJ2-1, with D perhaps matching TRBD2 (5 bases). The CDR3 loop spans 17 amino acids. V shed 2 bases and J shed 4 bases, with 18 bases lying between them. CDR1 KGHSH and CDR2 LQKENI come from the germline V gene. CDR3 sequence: CASSPTLGSGTYNEQFF. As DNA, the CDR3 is TGTGCCAGCTCACCAACCCTTGGGAGCGGTACTTACAATGAGCAGTTCTTC.

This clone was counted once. CDR3 nucleotides: TGCGCCAGCAGCCCCGGGACAGGAACTAATGAAAAACTGTTTTTT. Its translation is CASSPGTGTNEKLFF. J is TRBJ1-4 and V is TRBV5-1; 8 positions match TRBD1. The CDR3 sequence is 15 residues long. Trimming removed 4 bases from V and 1 base from J; junction bases left unmatched: 3. In germline, CDR1 is SGHRS, CDR2 YFSETQ.

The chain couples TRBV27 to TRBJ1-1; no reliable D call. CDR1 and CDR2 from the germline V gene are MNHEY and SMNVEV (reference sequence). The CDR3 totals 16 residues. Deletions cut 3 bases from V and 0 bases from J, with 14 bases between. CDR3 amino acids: CASSFSAGNMNTEAFF. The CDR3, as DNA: TGTGCCAGCAGTTTCTCGGCAGGAAACATGAACACTGAAGCTTTCTTT.

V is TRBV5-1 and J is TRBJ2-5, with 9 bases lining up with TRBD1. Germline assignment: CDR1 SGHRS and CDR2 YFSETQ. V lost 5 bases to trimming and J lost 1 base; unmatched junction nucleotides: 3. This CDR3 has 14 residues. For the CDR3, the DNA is TGCGCCAGCAGACTGACAGGGGGCCAAGAGACCCAGTACTTC. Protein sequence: CASRLTGGQETQYF.

The DNA of the CDR3 is TGTGCCAGCAGCTTACCACCGGGACAGCATTATGGCTACACCTTC. It specifies CASSLPPGQHYGYTF. The chain has TRBV5-4 and TRBJ1-2, with 7 bases matching TRBD1. Germline V gene lookup returns CDR1 SGHNT and CDR2 YYREEE (reference sequence). This CDR3 has 15 residues. Trimming cost V 2 bases and J 5 bases; bases outside gene matches: 9.

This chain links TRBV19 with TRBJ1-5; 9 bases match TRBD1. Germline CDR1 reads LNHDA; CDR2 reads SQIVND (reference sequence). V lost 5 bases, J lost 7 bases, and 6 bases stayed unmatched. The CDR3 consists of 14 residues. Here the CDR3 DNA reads TGTGCCAGTAGTCCTACAGGGGGCAGGCAGCCCCAGCATTTT. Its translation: CASSPTGGRQPQHF. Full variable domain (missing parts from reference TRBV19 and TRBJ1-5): DGGITQSPKYLFRKEGQNVTLSCEQNLNHDAMYWYRQDPGQGLRLIYYSQIVNDFQKGDIAEGYSVSREKKESFPLTVTSAQKNPTAFYLCASSPTGGRQPQHFGDGTRLSIL.